The T cell receptor (beta chain) described here comes from a study of T cell repertoires in aging, cancer and after chemotherapy. Turning to the study itself: Donors were grouped into six age bands spanning 30 or younger through 70 or older. Overall study results and limits: Healthy donors lost TCR diversity with age mainly through richness, cancer patients through richness and evenness.

Rearranged V-D-J TRB sequences were amplified with a mixed TRB-A/B primer pool. TCRdb reprocessed the multiplex PCR reads via MiXCR and lists one record per CDR3 protein. The sample has some 5,000 distinct CDR3 sequences, 30% to 35% seen once. Amplification of TCR beta used genomic DNA extracted from peripheral blood. The table lists this clonotype with a few counts. Its antigen is currently unknown. The CDR3 totals 16 residues. Trimming removed 5 bases from V and 0 bases from J, with 14 bases in between. CDR1 and CDR2 (germline): SGHAT, FQDESV (reference sequence). The J gene is TRBJ2-1, the V gene TRBV11-1; D remains ambiguous. This sequence was found in a human donor with a blood cancer. Source material: blood. In DNA, the CDR3 is TGTGCCAGCAGCCCTCCAAGGACGGGCTCCTACAATGAGCAGTTCTTC. As protein: CASSPPRTGSYNEQFF.